This T cell receptor beta chain was sequenced during a study of T cells in Graves' hyperthyroidism and ophthalmopathy. Amplified TCR beta CDR3 regions derived from RNA transcripts. With the HTBI primer set, the TCR CDR3 went through a first round of RT-PCR. MiXCR was run by TCRdb on the multiplex PCR reads, yielding one entry per CDR3 protein. The table includes under 350,000 distinct CDR3 sequences, around 15% detected once. This clonotype has only a few counts. Germline CDR1 MNHEY, CDR2 SMNVEV (reference sequence). The CDR3 loop spans 13 amino acids. The germline V and J ends were trimmed by 2 bases and 7 bases, with 12 bases remaining between them.

The TCR originated in a woman aged 60-70 years with Graves' ophthalmopathy. Sequenced: blood. V gene TRBV27 combines with J gene TRBJ2-7; no reliable D call. The CDR3 region has the DNA TGTGCCAGCAGTTTAAAGGGTGGTTGGGAGCAGTACTTC. Translating gives CASSLKGGWEQYF.